This T cell receptor beta chain comes out of a study of blood T cell repertoires in COVID-19. Study information: Both acute and convalescent COVID-19 samples were obtained from the United States, Italy and Spain.

Germline-derived CDR1 and CDR2 are DFQATT and SNEGSKA (reference sequence). This CDR3 is built from 13 residues. With 8 bases clipped from V and 6 bases from J, the junction kept 12 bases outside the gene matches. Only in-frame clones appear in the TCRdb table, and some are missing; sequencing was by immunoSEQ multiplex PCR. The repertoire holds fewer than 90,000 clones, with roughly 88% as singletons. The material sequenced was peripheral blood. The origin of this receptor is a man between 60 and 75 years old with acute or convalescent COVID-19. The genes are TRBV20-1 and TRBJ2-7; TRBD1 matches at 8 bases. DNA of the CDR3: TGCAGTTCTCGTGTGGACAGGGATTCCGAGCAGTACTTC. Translation gives CSSRVDRDSEQYF.